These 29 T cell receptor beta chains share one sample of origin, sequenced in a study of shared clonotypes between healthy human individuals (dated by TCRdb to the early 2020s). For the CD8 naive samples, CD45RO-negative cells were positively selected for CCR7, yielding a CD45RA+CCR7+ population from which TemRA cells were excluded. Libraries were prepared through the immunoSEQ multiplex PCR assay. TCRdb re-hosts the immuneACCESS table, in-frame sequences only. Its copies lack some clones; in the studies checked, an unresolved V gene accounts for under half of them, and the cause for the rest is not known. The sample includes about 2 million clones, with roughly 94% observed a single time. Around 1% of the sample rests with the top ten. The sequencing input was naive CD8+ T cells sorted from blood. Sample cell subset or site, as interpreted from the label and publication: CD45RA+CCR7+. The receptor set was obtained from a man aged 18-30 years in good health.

CDR3 sequence (DNA): TGTGCCAGCAGTTGGTCAGCCAACTCCTACGAGCAGTACTTC. Protein: CASSWSANSYEQYF. This rearrangement joins TRBV28 to TRBJ2-7; D unclear. The CDR3 runs 14 residues. V gave up 4 bases and J gave up 0 bases, with 10 bases separating them. Germline CDR1 is MDHEN and CDR2 is SYDVKM. Filled out from reference TRBV28 and TRBJ2-7, the complete variable domain reads DVKVTQSSRYLVKRTGEKVFLECVQDMDHENMFWYRQDPGLGLRLIYFSYDVKMKEKGDIPEGYSVSREKKERFSLILESASTNQTSMYLCASSWSANSYEQYFGPGTRLTVT.

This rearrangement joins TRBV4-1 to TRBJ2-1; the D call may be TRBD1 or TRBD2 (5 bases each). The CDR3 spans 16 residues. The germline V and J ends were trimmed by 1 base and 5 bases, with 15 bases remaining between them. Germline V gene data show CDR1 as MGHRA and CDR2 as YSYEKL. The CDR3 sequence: CASSQGDPGAHNEQFF. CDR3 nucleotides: TGCGCCAGCAGCCAAGGGGACCCTGGGGCCCACAATGAGCAGTTCTTC.

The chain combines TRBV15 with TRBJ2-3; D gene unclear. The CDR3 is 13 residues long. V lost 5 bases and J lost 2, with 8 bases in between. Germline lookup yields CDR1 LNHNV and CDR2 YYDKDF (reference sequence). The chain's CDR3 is CATSEPPTDTQYF. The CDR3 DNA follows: TGTGCCACCAGCGAACCCCCCACAGATACGCAGTATTTT. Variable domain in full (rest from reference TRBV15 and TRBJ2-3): DAMVIQNPRYQVTQFGKPVTLSCSQTLNHNVMYWYQQKSSQAPKLLFHYYDKDFNNEADTPDNFQSRRPNTSFCFLDIRSPGLGDTAMYLCATSEPPTDTQYFGPGTRLTVL.

The CDR3 DNA is TGTGCCAGCATCCAACTTCTAGATACGCAGTATTTT. Amino acids: CASIQLLDTQYF. The genes are TRBV2 and TRBJ2-3, with D unclear. The CDR3 spans 12 residues. Deletions cut 7 bases from V and 5 bases from J, with 10 bases between. CDR1 and CDR2 from the germline V gene are SNHLY and FYNNEI.

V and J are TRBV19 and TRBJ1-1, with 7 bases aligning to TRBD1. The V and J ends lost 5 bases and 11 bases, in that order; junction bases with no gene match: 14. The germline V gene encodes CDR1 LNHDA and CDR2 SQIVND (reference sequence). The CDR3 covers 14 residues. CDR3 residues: CASSLPTGSVSAFF. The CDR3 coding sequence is TGTGCCAGTAGTTTACCGACAGGGTCGGTATCGGCTTTCTTT. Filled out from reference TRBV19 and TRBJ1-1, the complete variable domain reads DGGITQSPKYLFRKEGQNVTLSCEQNLNHDAMYWYRQDPGQGLRLIYYSQIVNDFQKGDIAEGYSVSREKKESFPLTVTSAQKNPTAFYLCASSLPTGSVSAFFGQGTRLTVV.

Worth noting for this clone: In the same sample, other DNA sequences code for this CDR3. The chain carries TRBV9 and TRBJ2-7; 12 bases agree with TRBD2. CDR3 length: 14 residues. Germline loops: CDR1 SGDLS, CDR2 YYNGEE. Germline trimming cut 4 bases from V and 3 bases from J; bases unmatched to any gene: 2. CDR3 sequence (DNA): TGTGCCAGCAGCTCGGGACTAGCGGGCTACGAGCAGTACTTC. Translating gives CASSSGLAGYEQYF.

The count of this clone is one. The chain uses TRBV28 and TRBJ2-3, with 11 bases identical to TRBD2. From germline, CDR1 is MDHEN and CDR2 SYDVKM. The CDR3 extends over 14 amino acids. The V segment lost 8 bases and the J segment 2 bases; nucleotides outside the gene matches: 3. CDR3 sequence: CASLGLADTDTQYF. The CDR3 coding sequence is TGTGCCAGCCTGGGACTAGCGGACACAGATACGCAGTATTTT.

CDR3 sequence: CASSPTGGMVYEQYF. The CDR3 region has the DNA TGTGCCAGCAGTCCTACAGGGGGCATGGTTTACGAGCAGTACTTC. This chain joins TRBV27 and TRBJ2-7; 9 bases fit TRBD1. The CDR3 runs 15 residues. Germline CDR1 MNHEY, CDR2 SMNVEV (reference sequence). V dropped 5 bases and J dropped 4; count of bases not matched to a gene: 9.

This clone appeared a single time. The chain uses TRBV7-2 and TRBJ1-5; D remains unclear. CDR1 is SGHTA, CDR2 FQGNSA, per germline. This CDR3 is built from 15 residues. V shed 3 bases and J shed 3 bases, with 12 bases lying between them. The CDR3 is CASSFWAQDNQPQHF. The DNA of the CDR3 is TGTGCCAGCAGCTTCTGGGCCCAGGACAATCAGCCCCAGCATTTT.

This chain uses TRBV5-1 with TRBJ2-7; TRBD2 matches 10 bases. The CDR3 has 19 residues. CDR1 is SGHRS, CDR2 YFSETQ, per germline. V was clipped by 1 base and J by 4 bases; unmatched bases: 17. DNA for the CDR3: TGCGCCAGCAGCTTGTTGAGCTCCGGATCGGGTAGCGGGAGGTACGAGCAGTACTTC. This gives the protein CASSLLSSGSGSGRYEQYF. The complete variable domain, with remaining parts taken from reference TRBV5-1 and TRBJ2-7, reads KAGVTQTPRYLIKTRGQQVTLSCSPISGHRSVSWYQQTPGQGLQFLFEYFSETQRNKGNFPGRFSGRQFSNSRSEMNVSTLELGDSALYLCASSLLSSGSGSGRYEQYFGPGTRLTVT.

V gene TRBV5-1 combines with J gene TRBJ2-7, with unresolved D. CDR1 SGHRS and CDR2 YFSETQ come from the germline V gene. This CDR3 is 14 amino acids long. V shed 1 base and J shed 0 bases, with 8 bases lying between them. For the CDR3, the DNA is TGCGCCAGCAGCTTGACCGCTAGCTCCTACGAGCAGTACTTC. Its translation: CASSLTASSYEQYF.

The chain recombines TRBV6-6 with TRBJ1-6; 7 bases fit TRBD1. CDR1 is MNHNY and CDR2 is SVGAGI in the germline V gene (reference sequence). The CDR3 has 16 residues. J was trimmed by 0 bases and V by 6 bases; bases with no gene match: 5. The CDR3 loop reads CASSGGQYSYNSPLHF. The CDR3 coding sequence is TGTGCCAGCAGCGGGGGACAGTACTCCTATAATTCACCCCTCCACTTT.

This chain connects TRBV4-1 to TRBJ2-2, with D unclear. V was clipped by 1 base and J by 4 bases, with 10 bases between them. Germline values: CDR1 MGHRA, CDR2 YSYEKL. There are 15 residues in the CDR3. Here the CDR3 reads CASSQVQVLTGELFF. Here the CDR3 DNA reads TGCGCCAGCAGCCAAGTCCAGGTTCTCACCGGGGAGCTGTTTTTT.

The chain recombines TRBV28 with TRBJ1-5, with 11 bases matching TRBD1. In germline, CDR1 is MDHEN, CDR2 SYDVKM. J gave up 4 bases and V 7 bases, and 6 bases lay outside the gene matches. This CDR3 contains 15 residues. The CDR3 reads CASKGQGERNQPQHF. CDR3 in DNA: TGTGCCAGCAAGGGACAGGGGGAACGAAATCAGCCCCAGCATTTT.

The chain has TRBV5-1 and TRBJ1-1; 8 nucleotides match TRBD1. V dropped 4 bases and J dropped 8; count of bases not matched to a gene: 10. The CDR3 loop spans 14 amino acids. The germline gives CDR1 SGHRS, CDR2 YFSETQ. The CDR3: CASSPGQGDDEAFF. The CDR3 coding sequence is TGCGCCAGCAGCCCCGGACAGGGCGACGACGAAGCTTTCTTT. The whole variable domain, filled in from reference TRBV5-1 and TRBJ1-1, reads KAGVTQTPRYLIKTRGQQVTLSCSPISGHRSVSWYQQTPGQGLQFLFEYFSETQRNKGNFPGRFSGRQFSNSRSEMNVSTLELGDSALYLCASSPGQGDDEAFFGQGTRLTVV.

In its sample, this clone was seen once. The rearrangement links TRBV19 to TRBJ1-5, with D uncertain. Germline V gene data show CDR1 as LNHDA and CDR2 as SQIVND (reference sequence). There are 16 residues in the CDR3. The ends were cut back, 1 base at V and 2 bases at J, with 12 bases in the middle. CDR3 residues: CASSIGLREGNQPQHF. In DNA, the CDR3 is TGTGCCAGTAGTATAGGATTGAGGGAGGGCAATCAGCCCCAGCATTTT.

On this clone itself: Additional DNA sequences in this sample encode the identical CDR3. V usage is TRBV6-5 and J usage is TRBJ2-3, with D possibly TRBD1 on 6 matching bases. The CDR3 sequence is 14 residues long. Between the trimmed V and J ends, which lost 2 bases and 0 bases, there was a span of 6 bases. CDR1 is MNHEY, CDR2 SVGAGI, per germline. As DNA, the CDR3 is TGTGCCAGCAGTTACAGGGGGAGCACAGATACGCAGTATTTT. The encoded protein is CASSYRGSTDTQYF.

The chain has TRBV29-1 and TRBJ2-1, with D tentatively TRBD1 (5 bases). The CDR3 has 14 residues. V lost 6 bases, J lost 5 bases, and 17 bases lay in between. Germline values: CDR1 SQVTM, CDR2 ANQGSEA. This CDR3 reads CSVRELMSHNEQFF. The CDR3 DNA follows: TGCAGCGTCAGGGAATTAATGTCCCACAATGAGCAGTTCTTC.

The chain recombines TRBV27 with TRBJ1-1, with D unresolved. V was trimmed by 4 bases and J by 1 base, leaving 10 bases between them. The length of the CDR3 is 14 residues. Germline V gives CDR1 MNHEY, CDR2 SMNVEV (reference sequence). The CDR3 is CASSWTSGNTEAFF. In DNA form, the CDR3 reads TGTGCCAGCAGTTGGACCTCAGGGAACACTGAAGCTTTCTTT.

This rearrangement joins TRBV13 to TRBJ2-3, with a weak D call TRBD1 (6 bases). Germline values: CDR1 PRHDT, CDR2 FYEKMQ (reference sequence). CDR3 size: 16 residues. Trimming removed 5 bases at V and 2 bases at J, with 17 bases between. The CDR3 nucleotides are TGTGCCAGCAGCACTCAACAGGGCGGAGCCACAGATACGCAGTATTTT. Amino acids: CASSTQQGGATDTQYF.

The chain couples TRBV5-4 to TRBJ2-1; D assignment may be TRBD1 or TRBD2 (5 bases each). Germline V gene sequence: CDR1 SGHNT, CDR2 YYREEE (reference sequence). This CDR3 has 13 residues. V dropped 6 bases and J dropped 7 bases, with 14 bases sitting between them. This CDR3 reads CASTTSWGNEQFF. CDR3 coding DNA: TGTGCCAGCACCACCTCATGGGGGAATGAGCAGTTCTTC. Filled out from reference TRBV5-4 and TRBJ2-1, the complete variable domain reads ETGVTQSPTHLIKTRGQQVTLRCSSQSGHNTVSWYQQALGQGPQFIFQYYREEENGRGNFPPRFSGLQFPNYSSELNVNALELDDSALYLCASTTSWGNEQFFGPGTRLTVL.

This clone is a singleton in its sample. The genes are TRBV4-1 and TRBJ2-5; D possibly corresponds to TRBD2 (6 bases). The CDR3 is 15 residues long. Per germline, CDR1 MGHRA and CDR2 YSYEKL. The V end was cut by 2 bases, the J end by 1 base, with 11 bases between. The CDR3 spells CASSQPAGFQETQYF. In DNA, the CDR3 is TGCGCCAGCAGCCAACCCGCGGGGTTCCAAGAGACCCAGTACTTC.

As DNA, the CDR3 is TGCGCCAGCAGCTTGGCGGGGGGCGGACAAGAGACCCAGTACTTC. This translates into CASSLAGGGQETQYF. The chain links TRBV5-1 to TRBJ2-5, with D perhaps matching TRBD2 (7 bases). Trimming removed 0 bases at V and 2 bases at J, with 11 bases between. The CDR3 runs to 15 residues. Germline V lookup: CDR1 SGHRS, CDR2 YFSETQ.

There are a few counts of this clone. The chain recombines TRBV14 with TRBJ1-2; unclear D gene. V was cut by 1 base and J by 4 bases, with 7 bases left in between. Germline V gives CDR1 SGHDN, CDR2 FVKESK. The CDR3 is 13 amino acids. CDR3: CASSQAVSYGYTF. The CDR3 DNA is TGTGCCAGCAGCCAAGCCGTGTCCTATGGCTACACCTTC.

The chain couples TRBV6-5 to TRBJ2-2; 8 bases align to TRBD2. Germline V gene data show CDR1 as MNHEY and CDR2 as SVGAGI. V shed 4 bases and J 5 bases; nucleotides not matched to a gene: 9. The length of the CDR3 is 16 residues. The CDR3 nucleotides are TGTGCCAGCAGTTCAAGGCGGGAGGCGGGGACCGGGGAGCTGTTTTTT. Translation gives CASSSRREAGTGELFF.

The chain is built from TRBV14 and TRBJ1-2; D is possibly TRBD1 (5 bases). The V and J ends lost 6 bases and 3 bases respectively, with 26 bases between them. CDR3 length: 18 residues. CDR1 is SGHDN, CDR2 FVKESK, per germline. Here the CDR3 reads CASSPPFGRDGFDYGYTF. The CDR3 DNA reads TGTGCCAGCAGTCCCCCCTTTGGCAGGGATGGATTCGACTATGGCTACACCTTC.

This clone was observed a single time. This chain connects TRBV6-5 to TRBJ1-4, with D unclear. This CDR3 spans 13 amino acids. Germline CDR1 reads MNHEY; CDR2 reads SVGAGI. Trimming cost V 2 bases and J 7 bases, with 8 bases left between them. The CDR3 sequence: CASSYREGEKLFF. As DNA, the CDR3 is TGTGCCAGCAGTTACAGGGAAGGTGAAAAACTGTTTTTT.

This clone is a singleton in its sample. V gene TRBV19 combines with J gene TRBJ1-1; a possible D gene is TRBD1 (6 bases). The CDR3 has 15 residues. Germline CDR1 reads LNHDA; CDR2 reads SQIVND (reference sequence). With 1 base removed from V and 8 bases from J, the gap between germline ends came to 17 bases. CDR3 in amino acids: CASSIGPDTGTEAFF. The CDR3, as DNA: TGTGCCAGTAGTATAGGCCCGGACACAGGGACCGAAGCTTTCTTT.

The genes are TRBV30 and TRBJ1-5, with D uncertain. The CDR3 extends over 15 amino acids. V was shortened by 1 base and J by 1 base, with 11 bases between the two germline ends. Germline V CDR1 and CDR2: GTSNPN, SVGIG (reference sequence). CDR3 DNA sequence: TGTGCCTGGAGTGGGTCCGCACTCAGCAATCAGCCCCAGCATTTT. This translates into CAWSGSALSNQPQHF.